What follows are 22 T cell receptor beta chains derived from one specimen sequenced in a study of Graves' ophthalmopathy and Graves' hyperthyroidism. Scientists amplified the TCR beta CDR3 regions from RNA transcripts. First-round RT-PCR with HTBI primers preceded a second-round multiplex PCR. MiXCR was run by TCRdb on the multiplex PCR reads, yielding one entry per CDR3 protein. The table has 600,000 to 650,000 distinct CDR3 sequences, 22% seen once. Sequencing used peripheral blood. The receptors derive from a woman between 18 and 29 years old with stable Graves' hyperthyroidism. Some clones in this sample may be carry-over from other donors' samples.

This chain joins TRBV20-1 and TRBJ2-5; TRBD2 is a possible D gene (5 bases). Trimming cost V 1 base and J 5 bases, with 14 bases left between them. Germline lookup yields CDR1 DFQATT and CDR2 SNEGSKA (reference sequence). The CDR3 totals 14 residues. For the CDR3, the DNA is TGCAGTGCTAGAGCCCTGGACGGGGAGGAGACCCAGTACTTC. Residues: CSARALDGEETQYF.

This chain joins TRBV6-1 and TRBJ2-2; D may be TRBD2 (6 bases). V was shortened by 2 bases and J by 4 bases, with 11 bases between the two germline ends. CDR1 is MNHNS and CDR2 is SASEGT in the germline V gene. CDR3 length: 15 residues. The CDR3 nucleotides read TGTGCCAGCAGTGAATGGGGGGAACGCACCGGGGAGCTGTTTTTT. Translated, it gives CASSEWGERTGELFF.

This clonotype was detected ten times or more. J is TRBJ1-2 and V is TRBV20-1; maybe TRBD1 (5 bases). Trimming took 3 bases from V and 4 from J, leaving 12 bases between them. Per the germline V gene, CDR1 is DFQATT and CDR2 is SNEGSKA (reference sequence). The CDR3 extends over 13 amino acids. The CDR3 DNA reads TGCAGTGCTAGCCCCACAGGAGCCTATGGCTACACCTTC. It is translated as CSASPTGAYGYTF.

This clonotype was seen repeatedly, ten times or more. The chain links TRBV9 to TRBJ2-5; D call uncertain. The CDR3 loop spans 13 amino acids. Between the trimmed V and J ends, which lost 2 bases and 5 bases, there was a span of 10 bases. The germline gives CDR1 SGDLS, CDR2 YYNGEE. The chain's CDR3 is CASSVRTSETQYF. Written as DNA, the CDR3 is TGTGCCAGCAGCGTTCGGACCTCGGAGACCCAGTACTTC.

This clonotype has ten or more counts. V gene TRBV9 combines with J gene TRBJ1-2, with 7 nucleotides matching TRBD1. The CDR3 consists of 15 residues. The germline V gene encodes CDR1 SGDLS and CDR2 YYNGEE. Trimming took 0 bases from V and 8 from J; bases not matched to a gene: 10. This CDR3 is CASSVGLDRVGGYTF. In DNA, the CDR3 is TGTGCCAGCAGCGTAGGATTAGACAGGGTAGGAGGCTACACCTTC.

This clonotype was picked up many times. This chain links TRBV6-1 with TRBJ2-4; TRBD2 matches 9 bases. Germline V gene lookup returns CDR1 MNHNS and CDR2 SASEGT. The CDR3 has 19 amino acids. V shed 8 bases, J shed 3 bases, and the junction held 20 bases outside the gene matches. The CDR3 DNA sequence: TGTGCCAGCGTGGCCCCACCCTTAGCGGGGGCCTCGGGCAAAAACATTCAGTACTTC. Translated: CASVAPPLAGASGKNIQYF.

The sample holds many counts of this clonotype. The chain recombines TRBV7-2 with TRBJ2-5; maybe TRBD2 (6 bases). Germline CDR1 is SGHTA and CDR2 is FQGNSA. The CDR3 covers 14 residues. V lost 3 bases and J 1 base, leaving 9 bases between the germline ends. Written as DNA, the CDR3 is TGTGCCAGCAGCTTGGGACTGATCCAAGAGACCCAGTACTTC. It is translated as CASSLGLIQETQYF.

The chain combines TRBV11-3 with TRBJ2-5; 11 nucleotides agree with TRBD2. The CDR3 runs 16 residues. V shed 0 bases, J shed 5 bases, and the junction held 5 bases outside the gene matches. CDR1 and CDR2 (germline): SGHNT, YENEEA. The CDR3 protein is CASSLDPGLAVETQYF. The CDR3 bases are TGTGCCAGCAGCTTAGATCCGGGACTAGCGGTTGAGACCCAGTACTTC. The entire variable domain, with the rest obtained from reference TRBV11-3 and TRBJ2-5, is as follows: EAGVVQSPRYKIIEKKQPVAFWCNPISGHNTLYWYLQNLGQGPELLIRYENEEAVDDSQLPKDRFSAERLKGVDSTLKIQPAELGDSAVYLCASSLDPGLAVETQYFGPGTRLLVL.

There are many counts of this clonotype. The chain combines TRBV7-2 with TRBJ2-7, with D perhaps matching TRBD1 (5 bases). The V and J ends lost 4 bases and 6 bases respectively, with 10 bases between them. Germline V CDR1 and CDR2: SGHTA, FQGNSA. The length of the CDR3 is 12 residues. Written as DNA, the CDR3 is TGTGCCAGCAGCTCTCAGGGATTCGAGCAGTACTTC. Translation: CASSSQGFEQYF. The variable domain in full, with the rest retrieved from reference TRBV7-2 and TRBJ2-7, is GAGVSQSPSNKVTEKGKDVELRCDPISGHTALYWYRQSLGQGLEFLIYFQGNSAPDKSGLPSDRFSAERTGGSVSTLTIQRTQQEDSAVYLCASSSQGFEQYFGPGTRLTVT.

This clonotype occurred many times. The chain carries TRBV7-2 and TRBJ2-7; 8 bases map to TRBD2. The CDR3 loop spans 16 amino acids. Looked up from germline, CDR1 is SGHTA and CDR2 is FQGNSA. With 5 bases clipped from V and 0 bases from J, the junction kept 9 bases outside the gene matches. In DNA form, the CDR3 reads TGTGCCAGCAGCGCGGGAACTAGCGGTTTCTCCTACGAGCAGTACTTC. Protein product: CASSAGTSGFSYEQYF.

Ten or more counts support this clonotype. CDR3 loop: CASSTGTANYGYTF. The CDR3, as DNA: TGTGCCAGCAGCACCGGGACAGCTAACTATGGCTACACCTTC. This chain joins TRBV7-9 and TRBJ1-2; 7 nucleotides match TRBD1. Germline CDR1 and CDR2: SEHNR and FQNEAQ (reference sequence). With 5 bases clipped from V and 0 bases from J, the junction kept 3 bases outside the gene matches. CDR3 size: 14 residues.

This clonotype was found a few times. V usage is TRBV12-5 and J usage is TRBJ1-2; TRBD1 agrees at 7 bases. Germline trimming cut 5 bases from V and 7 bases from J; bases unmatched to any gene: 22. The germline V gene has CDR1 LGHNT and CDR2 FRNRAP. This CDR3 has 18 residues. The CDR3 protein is CASGLKTGTAILEVGYTF. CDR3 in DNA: TGTGCTAGTGGTCTCAAAACCGGGACAGCCATTCTAGAGGTTGGCTACACCTTC.

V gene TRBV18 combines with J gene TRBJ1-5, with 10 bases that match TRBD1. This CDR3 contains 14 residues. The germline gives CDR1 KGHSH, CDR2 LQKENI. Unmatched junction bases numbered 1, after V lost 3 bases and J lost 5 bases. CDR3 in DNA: TGTGCCAGCTCACCTGGACAGGGGGATCAGCCCCAGCATTTT. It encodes CASSPGQGDQPQHF.

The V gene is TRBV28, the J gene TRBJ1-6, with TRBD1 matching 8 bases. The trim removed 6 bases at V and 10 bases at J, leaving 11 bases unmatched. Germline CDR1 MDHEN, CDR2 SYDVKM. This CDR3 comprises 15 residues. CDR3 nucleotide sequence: TGTGCCAGCAGGAACCCAGGGGGCAGTAGGTCACCCCTCCACTTT. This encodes CASRNPGGSRSPLHF.

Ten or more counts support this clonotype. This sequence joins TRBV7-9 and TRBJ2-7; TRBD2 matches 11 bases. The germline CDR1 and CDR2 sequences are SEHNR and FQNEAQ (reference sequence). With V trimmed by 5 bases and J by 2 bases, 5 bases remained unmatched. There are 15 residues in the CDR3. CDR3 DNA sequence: TGTGCCAGCAGCAATGGACTAGCGGGTCCCTACGAGCAGTACTTC. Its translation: CASSNGLAGPYEQYF.

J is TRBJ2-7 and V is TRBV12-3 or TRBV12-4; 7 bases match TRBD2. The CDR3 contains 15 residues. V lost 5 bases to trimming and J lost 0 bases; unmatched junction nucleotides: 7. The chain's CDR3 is CASSPSWEGSYEQYF. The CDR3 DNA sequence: TGTGCCAGCAGTCCCTCCTGGGAGGGCTCCTACGAGCAGTACTTC.

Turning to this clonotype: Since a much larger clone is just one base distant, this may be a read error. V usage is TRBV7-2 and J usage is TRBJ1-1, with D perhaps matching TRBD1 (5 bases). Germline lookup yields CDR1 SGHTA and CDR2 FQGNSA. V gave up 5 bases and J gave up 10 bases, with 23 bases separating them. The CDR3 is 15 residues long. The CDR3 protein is CASSPYLTGGGGAFF. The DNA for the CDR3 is TGTGCCAGCAGCCCCTACCTCACCGGTGGGGGAGGAGCTTTCTTT.

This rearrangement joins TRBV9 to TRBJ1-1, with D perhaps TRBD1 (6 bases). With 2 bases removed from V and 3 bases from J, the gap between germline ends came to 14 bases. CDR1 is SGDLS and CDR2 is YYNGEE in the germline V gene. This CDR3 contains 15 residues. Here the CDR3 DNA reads TGTGCCAGCAGCGTTCGCCGGAAGGGGGACACTGAAGCTTTCTTT. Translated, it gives CASSVRRKGDTEAFF.

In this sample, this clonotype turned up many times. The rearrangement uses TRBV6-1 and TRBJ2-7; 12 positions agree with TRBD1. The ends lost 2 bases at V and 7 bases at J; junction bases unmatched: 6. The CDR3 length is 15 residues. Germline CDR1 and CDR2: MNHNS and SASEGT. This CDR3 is CASSEMGQGAGEQYF. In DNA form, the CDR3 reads TGTGCCAGCAGTGAAATGGGACAGGGGGCGGGGGAGCAGTACTTC.

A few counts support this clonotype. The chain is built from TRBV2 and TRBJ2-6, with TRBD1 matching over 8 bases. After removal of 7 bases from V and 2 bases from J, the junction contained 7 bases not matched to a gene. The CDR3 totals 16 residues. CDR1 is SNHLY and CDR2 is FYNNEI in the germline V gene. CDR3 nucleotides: TGTGCCAGCAAAGGACAGGGAGGAGCTGGGGCCAACGTCCTGACTTTC. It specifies CASKGQGGAGANVLTF.

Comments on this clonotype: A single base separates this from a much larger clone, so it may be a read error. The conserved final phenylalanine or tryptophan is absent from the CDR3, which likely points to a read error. The CDR3 here is CASSLSGSGTEAFV. DNA for the CDR3: TGTGCCAGCAGCTTATCCGGGAGTGGGACTGAAGCTTTCGTT. The chain links TRBV7-8 to TRBJ1-1; D is ambiguous. CDR3 length equals 14 residues. CDR1 and CDR2 (germline): SGHVS, FQNEAQ. Trimming cost V 2 bases and J 5 bases, with 12 bases left between them.

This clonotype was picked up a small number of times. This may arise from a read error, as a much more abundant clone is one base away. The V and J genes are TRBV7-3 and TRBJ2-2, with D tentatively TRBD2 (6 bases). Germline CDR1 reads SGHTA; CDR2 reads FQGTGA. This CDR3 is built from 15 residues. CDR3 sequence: CASSLSAGNTGEPFF. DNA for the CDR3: TGTGCCAGCAGCTTATCTGCGGGAAATACCGGGGAGCCGTTTTTT.